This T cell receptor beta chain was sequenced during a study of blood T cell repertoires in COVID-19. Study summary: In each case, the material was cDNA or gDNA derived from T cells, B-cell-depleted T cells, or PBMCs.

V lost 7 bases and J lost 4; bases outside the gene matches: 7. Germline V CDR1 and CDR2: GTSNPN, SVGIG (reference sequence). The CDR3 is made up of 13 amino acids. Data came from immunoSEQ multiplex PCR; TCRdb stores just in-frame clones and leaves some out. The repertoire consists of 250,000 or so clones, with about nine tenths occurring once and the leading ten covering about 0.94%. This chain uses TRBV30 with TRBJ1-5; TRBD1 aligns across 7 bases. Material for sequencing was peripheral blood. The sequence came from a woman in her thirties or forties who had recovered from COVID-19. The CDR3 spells CAYGTAGNQPQHF. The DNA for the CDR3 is TGTGCCTATGGGACAGCTGGGAATCAGCCCCAGCATTTT.